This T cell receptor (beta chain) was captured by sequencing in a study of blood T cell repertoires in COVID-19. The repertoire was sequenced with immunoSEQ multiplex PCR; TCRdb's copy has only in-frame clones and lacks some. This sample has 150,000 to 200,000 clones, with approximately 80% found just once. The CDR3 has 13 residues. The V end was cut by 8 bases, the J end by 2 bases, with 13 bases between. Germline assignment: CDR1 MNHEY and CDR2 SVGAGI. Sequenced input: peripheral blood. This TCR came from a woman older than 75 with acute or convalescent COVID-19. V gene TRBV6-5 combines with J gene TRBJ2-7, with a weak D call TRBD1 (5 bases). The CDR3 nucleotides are TGTGCCAGCGGGGCTCCTCTAACCTACGAGCAGTACTTC. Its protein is CASGAPLTYEQYF.